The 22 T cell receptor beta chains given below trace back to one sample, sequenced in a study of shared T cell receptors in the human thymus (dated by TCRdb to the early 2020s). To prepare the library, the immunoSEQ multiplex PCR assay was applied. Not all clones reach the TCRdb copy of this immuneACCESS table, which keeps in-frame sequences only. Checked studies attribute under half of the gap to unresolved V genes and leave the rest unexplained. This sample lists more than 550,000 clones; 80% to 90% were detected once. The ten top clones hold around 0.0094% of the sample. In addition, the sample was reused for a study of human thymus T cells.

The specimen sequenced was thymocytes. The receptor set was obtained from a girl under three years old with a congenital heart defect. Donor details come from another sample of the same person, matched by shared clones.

The DNA of the CDR3 is TGTGCCAGCAGTGAAACGTCGTGCTACACAGATACGCAGTATTTT. It is translated as CASSETSCYTDTQYF. The chain employs TRBV6-1 and TRBJ2-3; D not certain. V was trimmed by 2 bases and J by 2 bases, leaving 11 bases between them. Germline V CDR1 and CDR2: MNHNS, SASEGT. CDR3 length equals 15 residues.

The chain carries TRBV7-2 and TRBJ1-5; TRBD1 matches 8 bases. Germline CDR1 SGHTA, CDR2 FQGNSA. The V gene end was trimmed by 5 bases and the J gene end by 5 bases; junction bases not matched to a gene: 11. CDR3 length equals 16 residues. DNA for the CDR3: TGTGCCAGCAGCGAAAAGACAGGGGTGACGGATCAGCCCCAGCATTTT. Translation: CASSEKTGVTDQPQHF.

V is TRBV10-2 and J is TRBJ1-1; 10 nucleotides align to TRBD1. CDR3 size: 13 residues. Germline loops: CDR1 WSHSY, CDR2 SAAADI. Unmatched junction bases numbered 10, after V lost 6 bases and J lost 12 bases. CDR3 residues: CASSVDRGRASFF. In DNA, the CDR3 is TGCGCCAGCAGCGTAGACAGGGGGCGCGCGTCTTTCTTT.

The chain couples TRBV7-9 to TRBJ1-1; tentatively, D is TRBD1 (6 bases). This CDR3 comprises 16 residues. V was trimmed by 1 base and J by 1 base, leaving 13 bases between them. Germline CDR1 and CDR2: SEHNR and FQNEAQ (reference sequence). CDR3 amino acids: CASSLVGGQKNTEAFF. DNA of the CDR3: TGTGCCAGCAGCTTAGTAGGAGGACAGAAGAACACTGAAGCTTTCTTT. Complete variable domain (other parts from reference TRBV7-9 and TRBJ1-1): DTGVSQNPRHKITKRGQNVTFRCDPISEHNRLYWYRQTLGQGPEFLTYFQNEAQLEKSRLLSDRFSAERPKGSFSTLEIQRTEQGDSAMYLCASSLVGGQKNTEAFFGQGTRLTVV.

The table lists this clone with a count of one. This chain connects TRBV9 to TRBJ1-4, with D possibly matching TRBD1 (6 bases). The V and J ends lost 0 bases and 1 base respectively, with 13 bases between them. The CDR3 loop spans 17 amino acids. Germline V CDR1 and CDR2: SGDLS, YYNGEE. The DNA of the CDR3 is TGTGCCAGCAGCGTAGATCCAGGGGTCCGAACTAATGAAAAACTGTTTTTT. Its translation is CASSVDPGVRTNEKLFF.

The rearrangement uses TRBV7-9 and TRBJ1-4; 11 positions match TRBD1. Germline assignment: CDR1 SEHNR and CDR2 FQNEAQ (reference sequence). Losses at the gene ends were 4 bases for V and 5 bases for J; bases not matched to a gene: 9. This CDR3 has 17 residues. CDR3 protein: CASSYGTGGSINEKLFF. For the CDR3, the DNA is TGTGCCAGCAGCTATGGGACAGGGGGTTCAATAAATGAAAAACTGTTTTTT.

DNA of the CDR3: TGTGCCATCAGTGAAACGTGGCTCAAGTGGACAACGCCGGGCGACTACGAGCAGTACTTC. As protein: CAISETWLKWTTPGDYEQYF. This rearrangement joins TRBV10-3 to TRBJ2-7, with D possibly matching TRBD1 (5 bases). Trimming left V 3 bases short and J 3 bases short, with 30 bases between. In germline, CDR1 is ENHRY, CDR2 SYGVKD. The CDR3 runs 20 residues.

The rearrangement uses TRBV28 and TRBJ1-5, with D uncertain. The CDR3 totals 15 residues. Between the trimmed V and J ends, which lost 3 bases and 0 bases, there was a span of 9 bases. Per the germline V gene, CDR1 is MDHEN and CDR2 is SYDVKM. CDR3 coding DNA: TGTGCCAGCAGTTTTCGATCCTATAGCAATCAGCCCCAGCATTTT. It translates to CASSFRSYSNQPQHF.

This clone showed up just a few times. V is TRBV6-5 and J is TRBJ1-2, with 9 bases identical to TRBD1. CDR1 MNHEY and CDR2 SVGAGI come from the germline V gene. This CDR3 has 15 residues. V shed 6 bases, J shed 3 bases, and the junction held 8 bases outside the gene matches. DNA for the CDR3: TGTGCCAGCAGAACCTTTCGGGACAGGGACTATGGCTACACCTTC. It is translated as CASRTFRDRDYGYTF.

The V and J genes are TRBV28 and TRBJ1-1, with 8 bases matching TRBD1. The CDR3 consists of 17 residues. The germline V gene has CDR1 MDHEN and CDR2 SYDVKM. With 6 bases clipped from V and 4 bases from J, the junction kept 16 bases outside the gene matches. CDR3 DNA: TGTGCCAGCAGCTCTGGGGGGGACAGGATCCCGGGCACTGAAGCTTTCTTT. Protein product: CASSSGGDRIPGTEAFF.

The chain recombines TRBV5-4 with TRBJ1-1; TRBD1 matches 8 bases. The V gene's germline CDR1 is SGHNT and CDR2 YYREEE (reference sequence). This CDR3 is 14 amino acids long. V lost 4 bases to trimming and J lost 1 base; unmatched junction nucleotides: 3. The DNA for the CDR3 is TGTGCCAGCAGCATCGGACAGGGGAACACTGAAGCTTTCTTT. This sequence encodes CASSIGQGNTEAFF.

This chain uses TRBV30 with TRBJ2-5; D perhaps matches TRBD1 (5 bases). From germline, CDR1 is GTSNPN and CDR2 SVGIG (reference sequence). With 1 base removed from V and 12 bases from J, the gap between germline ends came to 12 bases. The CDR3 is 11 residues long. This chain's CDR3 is CAWSEGVQEYF. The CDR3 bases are TGTGCCTGGAGTGAAGGGGTCCAGGAGTACTTC. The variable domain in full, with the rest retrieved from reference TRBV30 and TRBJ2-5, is SQTIHQWPATLVQPVGSPLSLECTVEGTSNPNLYWYRQAAGRGLQLLFYSVGIGQISSEVPQNLSASRPQDRQFILSSKKLLLSDSGFYLCAWSEGVQEYFGPGTRLLVL.

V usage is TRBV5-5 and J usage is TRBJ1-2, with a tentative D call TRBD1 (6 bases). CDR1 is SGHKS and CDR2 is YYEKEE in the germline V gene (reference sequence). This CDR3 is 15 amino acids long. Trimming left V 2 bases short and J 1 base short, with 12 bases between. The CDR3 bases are TGTGCCAGCAGCTTTTGGGACAAGAGTAACTATGGCTACACCTTC. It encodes CASSFWDKSNYGYTF.

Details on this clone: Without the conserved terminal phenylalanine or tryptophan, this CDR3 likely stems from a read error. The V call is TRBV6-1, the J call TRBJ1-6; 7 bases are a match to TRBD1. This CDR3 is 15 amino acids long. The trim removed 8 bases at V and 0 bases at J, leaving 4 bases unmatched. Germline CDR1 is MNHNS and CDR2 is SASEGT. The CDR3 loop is CASFRDSSYNSPLHL. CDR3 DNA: TGTGCCAGCTTCCGGGACAGCTCCTATAATTCACCCCTCCACCTT.

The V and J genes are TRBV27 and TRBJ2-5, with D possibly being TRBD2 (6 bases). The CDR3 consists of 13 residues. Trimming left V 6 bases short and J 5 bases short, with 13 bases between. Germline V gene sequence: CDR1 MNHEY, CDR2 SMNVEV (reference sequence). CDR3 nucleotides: TGTGCCAGCAGCCAACTAGCACGGGAGACCCAGTACTTC. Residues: CASSQLARETQYF.

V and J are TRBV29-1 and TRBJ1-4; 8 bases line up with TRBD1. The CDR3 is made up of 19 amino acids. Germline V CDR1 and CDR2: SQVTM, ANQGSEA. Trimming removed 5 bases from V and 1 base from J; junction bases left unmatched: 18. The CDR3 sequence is CSVLDREIVVAGTNEKLFF. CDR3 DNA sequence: TGCAGCGTTTTGGACAGGGAAATTGTAGTAGCGGGAACTAATGAAAAACTGTTTTTT. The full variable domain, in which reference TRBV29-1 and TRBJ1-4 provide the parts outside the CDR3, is SAVISQKPSRDICQRGTSLTIQCQVDSQVTMMFWYRQQPGQSLTLIATANQGSEATYESGFVIDKFPISRPNLTFSTLTVSNMSPEDSSIYLCSVLDREIVVAGTNEKLFFGSGTQLSVL.

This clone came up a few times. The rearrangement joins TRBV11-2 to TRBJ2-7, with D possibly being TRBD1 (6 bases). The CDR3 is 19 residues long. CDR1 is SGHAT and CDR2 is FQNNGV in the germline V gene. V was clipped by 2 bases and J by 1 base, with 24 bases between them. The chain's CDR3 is CASSLRGLGTGYFSYEQYF. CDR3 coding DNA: TGTGCCAGCAGCTTACGTGGACTGGGAACAGGGTACTTTTCCTACGAGCAGTACTTC.

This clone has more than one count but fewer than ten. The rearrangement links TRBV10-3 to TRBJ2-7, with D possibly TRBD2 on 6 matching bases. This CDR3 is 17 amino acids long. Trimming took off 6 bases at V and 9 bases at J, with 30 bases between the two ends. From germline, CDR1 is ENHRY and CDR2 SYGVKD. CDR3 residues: CAIRGTSGTEETFGQYF. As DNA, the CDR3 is TGTGCCATCAGGGGAACCTCCGGGACTGAGGAGACGTTTGGGCAGTACTTC.

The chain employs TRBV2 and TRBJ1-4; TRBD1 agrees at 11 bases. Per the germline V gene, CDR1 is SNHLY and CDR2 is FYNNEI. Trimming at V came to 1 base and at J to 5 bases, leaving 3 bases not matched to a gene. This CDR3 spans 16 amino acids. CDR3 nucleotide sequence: TGTGCCAGCAGTGAAGGGACAGGGGGCCTAAATGAAAAACTGTTTTTT. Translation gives CASSEGTGGLNEKLFF.

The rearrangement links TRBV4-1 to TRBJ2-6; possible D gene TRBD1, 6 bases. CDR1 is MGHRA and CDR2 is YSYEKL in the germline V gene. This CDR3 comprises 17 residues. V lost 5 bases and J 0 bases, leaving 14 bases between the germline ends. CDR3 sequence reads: CASSLQGWTSGANVLTF. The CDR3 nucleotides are TGCGCCAGCAGCTTACAGGGATGGACCTCTGGGGCCAACGTCCTGACTTTC.

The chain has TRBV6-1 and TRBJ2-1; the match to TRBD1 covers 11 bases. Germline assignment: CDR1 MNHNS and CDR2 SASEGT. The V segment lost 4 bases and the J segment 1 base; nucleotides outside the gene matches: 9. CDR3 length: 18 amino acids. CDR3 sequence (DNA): TGTGCCAGCAGTGGGGACAGGGGGGAAATAGGATCCTACAATGAGCAGTTCTTC. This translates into CASSGDRGEIGSYNEQFF.

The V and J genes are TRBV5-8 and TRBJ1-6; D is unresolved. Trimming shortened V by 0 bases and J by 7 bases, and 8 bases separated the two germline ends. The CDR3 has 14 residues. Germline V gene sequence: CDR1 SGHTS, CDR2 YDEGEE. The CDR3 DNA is TGTGCCAGCAGCTTGGGGGCGGGAAATTCACCCCTCCACTTT. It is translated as CASSLGAGNSPLHF.